This TCR beta chain comes out of a study of shared clonotypes between healthy human individuals. CDR1 SGHDT and CDR2 YYEEEE come from the germline V gene. The CDR3 is 15 residues long. Between the trimmed V and J ends, which lost 1 base and 2 bases, there was a span of 11 bases. Libraries were prepared by immunoSEQ multiplex PCR; TCRdb keeps only in-frame clonotypes and omits some of them. The table includes roughly 2 million clones, nearly 97% detected once. Sequencing was done on a sample of naive CD4+ T cells sorted from blood. Subset: CD45RA+ positively selected. The TCR sequence derives from a man aged 18 to 30 in good health. This sequence joins TRBV5-6 and TRBJ2-3; a weak D match, TRBD1 (5 bases). Here the CDR3 DNA reads TGTGCCAGCAGCTTGAGGGGCAAAGACACAGATACGCAGTATTTT. Translated, it gives CASSLRGKDTDTQYF.